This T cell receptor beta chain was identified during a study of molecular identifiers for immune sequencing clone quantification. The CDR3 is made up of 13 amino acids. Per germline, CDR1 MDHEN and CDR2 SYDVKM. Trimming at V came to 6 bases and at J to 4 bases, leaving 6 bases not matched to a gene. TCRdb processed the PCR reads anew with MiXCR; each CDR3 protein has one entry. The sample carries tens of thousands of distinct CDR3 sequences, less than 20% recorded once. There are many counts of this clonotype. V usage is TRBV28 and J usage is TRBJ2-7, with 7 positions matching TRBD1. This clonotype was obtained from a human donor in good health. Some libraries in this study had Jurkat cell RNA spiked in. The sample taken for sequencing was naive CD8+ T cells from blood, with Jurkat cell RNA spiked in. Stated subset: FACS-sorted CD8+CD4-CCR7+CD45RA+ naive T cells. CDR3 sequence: CASRTGQQYEQYF. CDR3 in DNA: TGTGCCAGCAGGACGGGACAGCAGTACGAGCAGTACTTC.